The clone carrying this T cell receptor beta chain was seen more than once but under ten times. Its antigen is currently unknown. Extraction yielded at least 5.5 micrograms of total RNA per sample. This entry comes from a study of blood T cells in healthy people across ages. Using a J-beta primer mix together with a sample-barcoded 5' primer, a second PCR was run for roughly 6 to 12 cycles. TCRdb redid the calling of the 5' RACE reads with MiXCR, one entry per CDR3 protein. Of about 650,000 distinct CDR3 sequences detected, 52% appear once; the ten largest clones hold about 13%. Notes on the study in general: PBMCs were not sorted, which prevented a conclusive comparison of naive versus antigen-experienced cells. A greater number of naive CD4+ cells and higher diversity distinguished long-lived donors from aged donors. While age rose, TCR beta diversity per million T cells dropped in a roughly linear way.

Germline V lookup: CDR1 MGHDK, CDR2 SYGVNS. The CDR3 totals 16 residues. V lost 1 base and J lost 7; bases outside the gene matches: 7. The chain employs TRBV25-1 and TRBJ2-2; 9 positions match TRBD2. The receptor was isolated from an elderly woman in good health. Sequenced material: blood. This chain's CDR3 is CASSEFWRGGGGELFF. Written as DNA, the CDR3 is TGTGCCAGCAGTGAATTCTGGCGGGGGGGCGGCGGGGAGCTGTTTTTT.